The rows below give T cell receptor beta chains drawn from one sample of a study of blood T cell repertoires in COVID-19. The data were produced by immunoSEQ multiplex PCR, yet TCRdb's version contains in-frame clones alone and is incomplete. Of some 150,000 clones listed, 70% to 85% are singletons. The sequenced material came from peripheral blood. All receptors derive from a man aged 60 to 69 who had recovered from COVID-19. The conserved cysteine and the conserved F or W are not part of the CDR3 here. The order of the fields is D gene, V gene, clone size, CDR3 protein. A D gene is named only where the DNA matches it firmly. Some rows have no size entry. The others give once, few or many, or a class for an expanded clone.

>TRBD1|TRBV2|once
ASSIDRGGQPQH
>NA|TRBV7-7|NA
ASSLEGGSYNEQF
>TRBD1|TRBV15|NA
ATSRDLWDSSYEQY
>NA|TRBV4-1|few
ASSQDQSGARYEQY
>NA|TRBV4-3|NA
ASSQDWGGRTGELF
>NA|TRBV7-6|NA
ASSLAYARGKRRELF
>NA|TRBV11-2|NA
ASTLLIGVNTEAF
>NA|TRBV11-2|NA
ASSSGVRTDTQY
>TRBD1|TRBV9|NA
ASSARTGYTGELF
>TRBD2|TRBV25-1|few
ASSESPSGVDTGELF
>NA|TRBV3-1/TRBV3-2|NA
ASSLSGQETQY
>NA|TRBV19|NA
ASSPGPGELF